This T cell receptor beta chain was sequenced for a study of graft-versus-host responses after intestinal transplantation (dated by TCRdb to about 2021). Background on the whole study: The transplants that recipients got were multivisceral, liver-intestinal, or isolated intestinal. Rather than going through the commercial service, samples from a few later patients were sequenced in-house on an Illumina MiSeq and processed with MiXCR. All recipients received anti-thymocyte globulin induction followed by maintenance tacrolimus and steroids for three to four years. Donor T cell macrochimerism was defined as a peak of at least 4% donor T cells among recipient peripheral blood mononuclear cells. The cohort enrolled around 23 intestinal transplant recipients including one retransplant, and a few patients lacking pretransplant specimens were excluded. Alloreactive clones were identified by sequencing pre-transplant mixed lymphocyte reaction products and comparing these products with unstimulated pre-transplant donor and recipient T cells. Bulk TCR-beta CDR3 sequencing was used to track graft-versus-host and host-versus-graft alloreactive T cell clones in the graft, circulation and bone marrow after intestinal transplantation.

The receptor library was made with the immunoSEQ multiplex PCR assay. For most patients, genomic DNA was isolated with the Qiagen DNeasy Blood and Tissue Kit and shipped frozen to Adaptive Biotechnologies for TCR sequencing. High-throughput TCR-beta CDR3 sequencing of genomic DNA from most patients was performed by Adaptive Biotechnologies. Processing in the source paper ran as follows. Adaptive's ImmunoSEQ software supplied the TCR sequencing data for 18 patients, while MiXCR and VDJtools were used to process a few other patients. To correct CD4 versus CD8 sorting errors, any sequence found in both subsets at a frequency ratio below 5:1 was removed. Because the origin of CDR3 nucleotide sequences shared between donor and recipient could not be assigned, those sequences were removed. Alloreactive clones required at least 2-fold expansion over unstimulated cells and minimum CFSE-low frequency of 0.002% (template counts) or 0.001% (read counts). A clone was considered mappable if detected in the sequenced pre-transplant spleen, lymph node, or MLR CFSE-low populations of the donor or recipient. Cumulative frequency of alloreactive clones was calculated as a percentage of all sequences weighted by copy number. TCRdb carries this immuneACCESS record with in-frame sequences only. Its versions omit some clonotypes, under half of them owing to an unresolved V gene in the studies checked, with the rest unexplained. D and trimming were read from the DNA, whereas the V and J calls and clone size are those reported in that table. This sample lists around 100,000 clones; 90% to 95% were detected once. Of the sample, 1.2% falls within the top ten clones.

The sample's time point label is to be understood as: cells obtained before transplantation from donor or recipient. CD3+CD4+ and CD3+CD8+ populations were FACS-sorted from unstimulated pre-transplant donor and recipient cells taken from spleen or lymph nodes. From the cysteine up to the phenylalanine, the CDR3 has a length of 15 residues. Of the read, only the CDR3 DNA is kept; its 45 bases are in frame from base 1. CDR1 and CDR2, per the germline V gene (reference sequence), are SGHNT and YYREEE. Germline trimming amounts to 0 bases on V and 8 bases on J, with 4 as the count of junction bases outside the gene matches. Overall results and qualifications from the work: Early after transplant, peak levels of circulating GvH clones were found to be associated with declines in HvG clones. GvH clones were detected in recipient bone marrow, and some appeared earlier in ileal mucosa or blood, consistent with an intestinal mucosal origin. In patients with donor T cell macrochimerism, the allografts had high GvH to HvG T cell clonal ratios. Conclusions were limited by the relatively low number and heterogeneity of intestinal transplant patients.

Note on this clone: What this receptor recognizes is not known. Per-nucleotide qualities are absent, and no much larger clonotype sits a single base away.

The chain links TRBV5-4 with TRBJ2-1; 11 junctional bases match TRBD2. The sequence derives from a human donor who was the organ donor for an intestinal transplant. This specimen was unstimulated CD8+ T cells sorted from spleen or lymph node cells, taken before transplant. The sequenced DNA: TGTGCCAGCAGCTTGGGGTTAGCGGGAGGGCATGAGCAGTTCTTC. This is translated as CASSLGLAGGHEQFF.